The clone carrying this TCR beta chain was seen a few times. Its cognate antigen is unknown. One entry per CDR3 protein results from TCRdb running MiXCR on the RACE reads. The sample records 330,000 or so distinct CDR3 sequences, over 6% being singletons. These data belong to a study of human T cells and chemical hapten exposure. Study information: Each week of the roughly 24-week study, patients had diphenylcyclopropenone applied to the scalp. Notes on the study in general: Expanded TCRs grouped into significantly more large CDR3 similarity clusters than controls produced. After DPC sensitization, TCRs above 1 in 1000 frequency showed no change.

Trimming pared 0 bases from V and 5 bases from J, leaving 8 bases between. This CDR3 has 15 amino acids. Per germline, CDR1 MNHEY and CDR2 SMNVEV (reference sequence). Indicated time point: patch test 2, 6 weeks after DPC sensitization. The treatment denotes: therapeutic diphenylcyclopropenone sensitization with weekly scalp DPC. The sequenced sample was whole blood, obtained in connection with sensitization to the hapten diphenylcyclopropenone (DPC). J is TRBJ1-6 and V is TRBV27; D not certain. This TCR derives from a woman aged 18 to 35 with alopecia areata. Some clones in this sample may be carry-over from other donors' samples. The CDR3 region has the DNA TGTGCCAGCAGTTTATCGTTAGCTAATAATTCACCCCTCCACTTT. Its protein product is CASSLSLANNSPLHF.